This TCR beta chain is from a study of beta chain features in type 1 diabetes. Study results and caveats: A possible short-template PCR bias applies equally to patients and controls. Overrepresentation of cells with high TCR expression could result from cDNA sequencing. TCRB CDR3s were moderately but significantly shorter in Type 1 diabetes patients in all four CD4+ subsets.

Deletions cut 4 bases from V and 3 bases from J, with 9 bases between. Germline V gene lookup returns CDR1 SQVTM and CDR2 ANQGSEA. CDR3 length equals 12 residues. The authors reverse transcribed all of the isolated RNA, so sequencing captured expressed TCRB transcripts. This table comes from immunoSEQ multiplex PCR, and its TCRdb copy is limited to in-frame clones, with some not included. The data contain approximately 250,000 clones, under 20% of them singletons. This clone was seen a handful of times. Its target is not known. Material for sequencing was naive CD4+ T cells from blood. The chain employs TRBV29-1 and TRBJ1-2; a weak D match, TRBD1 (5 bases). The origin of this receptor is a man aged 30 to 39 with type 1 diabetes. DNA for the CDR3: TGCAGCGTTGTACCGGGGGACTATGGCTACACCTTC. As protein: CSVVPGDYGYTF. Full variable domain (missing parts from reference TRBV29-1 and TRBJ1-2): SAVISQKPSRDICQRGTSLTIQCQVDSQVTMMFWYRQQPGQSLTLIATANQGSEATYESGFVIDKFPISRPNLTFSTLTVSNMSPEDSSIYLCSVVPGDYGYTFGSGTRLTVV.